Given below is one TCR beta chain in context. This may stem from a read error, because a much larger clone lies one nucleotide away. Joint extraction of RNA and DNA used roughly 19-31 mg of bulk tissue that was unsorted. This sample stems from a study of tumor-infiltrating lymphocytes in primary liver carcinoma. About the study: The patient population consisted of men and women between 30 and 69 years of age. The number of productive TCRbeta reads per sample ranged from roughly 3.5 to 7.13 million and was similar across tissue types.

A constant-region primer primed TCR beta cDNA synthesis from about 0.55 ug of total RNA. Libraries covering TCR beta were generated through three nested multiplex PCR rounds (using a slightly modified ARM-PCR). MiXCR, run by TCRdb on the multiplex PCR reads, gives a single entry per CDR3 protein. The table lists 100,000 or so distinct CDR3 sequences, about 62% of them singletons. Sequenced input: liver tumor tissue from sampling region 2. The subset here: tumor region T2, inferior pole. This clonotype was sampled from a woman aged 55-69 years with primary liver carcinoma and hepatitis B virus infection.

In DNA form, the CDR3 reads TGTGCCAGCAGCCCCGGACAGGGGACAGATACGCGGTATTTT. This codes for CASSPGQGTDTRYF. The chain combines TRBV13 with TRBJ2-3; 9 nucleotides match TRBD1. Germline assignment: CDR1 PRHDT and CDR2 FYEKMQ (reference sequence). This CDR3 contains 14 residues.